What follows are 7 T cell receptor beta chains derived from one specimen sequenced in a study of molecular identifiers for immune sequencing clone quantification. TCRdb re-called the PCR reads through MiXCR, storing one row per CDR3 protein. Of about 510,000 distinct CDR3 sequences in the sample, 20% to 25% are singletons; the top ten hold around 0.84%. The sample was naive CD8+ T cells from blood, with Jurkat cell RNA spiked in. Subset of the sample: FACS-sorted CD8+CD4-CCR7+CD45RA+ naive T cells. The receptors come from a human donor in good health. Some libraries in this study had Jurkat cell RNA spiked in.

This clonotype was seen a few times. The V and J genes are TRBV29-1 and TRBJ2-5; TRBD2 agrees at 14 bases. CDR3 length: 15 residues. Germline V gene data show CDR1 as SQVTM and CDR2 as ANQGSEA. Trimming removed 6 bases from V and 4 bases from J; junction bases left unmatched: 7. The CDR3 reads CSVGGLAGGRETQYF. In DNA, the CDR3 is TGCAGCGTCGGAGGACTAGCGGGAGGTAGAGAGACCCAGTACTTC. Complete variable domain (other parts from reference TRBV29-1 and TRBJ2-5): SAVISQKPSRDICQRGTSLTIQCQVDSQVTMMFWYRQQPGQSLTLIATANQGSEATYESGFVIDKFPISRPNLTFSTLTVSNMSPEDSSIYLCSVGGLAGGRETQYFGPGTRLLVL.

This clonotype was detected many times. The gene calls are TRBV29-1 and TRBJ2-2; D gene ambiguous. V shed 4 bases and J shed 5 bases, with 14 bases lying between them. Germline CDR1 is SQVTM and CDR2 is ANQGSEA. The CDR3 is made up of 14 amino acids. The CDR3 sequence: CSVVVGLGTGELFF. The CDR3, as DNA: TGCAGCGTTGTAGTTGGTTTGGGGACCGGGGAGCTGTTTTTT.

This clonotype was recorded a few times. The chain employs TRBV10-2 and TRBJ2-2; 8 bases map to TRBD1. The CDR3 consists of 13 residues. The germline V gene encodes CDR1 WSHSY and CDR2 SAAADI. V trimming: 11 bases; J trimming: 1 base; junction bases outside the gene matches: 3. CDR3 DNA: TGCGCCGGTACAGGGGGGAACACCGGGGAGCTGTTTTTT. Translated: CAGTGGNTGELFF.

Only a few counts were recorded for this clonotype. CDR3: CASSQDAPGSGTGELFF. The DNA of the CDR3 is TGTGCCAGCAGCCAAGATGCCCCTGGTTCGGGGACCGGGGAGCTGTTTTTT. The chain employs TRBV4-2 and TRBJ2-2, with D perhaps TRBD2 (5 bases). The germline V gene encodes CDR1 LGHNA and CDR2 YNFKEQ. CDR3 size: 17 residues. Deletions cut 0 bases from V and 5 bases from J, with 16 bases between.

The J gene is TRBJ2-5, the V gene TRBV6-2 or TRBV6-3, with 7 positions matching TRBD2. The germline gives CDR1 MNHEY, CDR2 SVGEGT. J lost 5 bases, V lost 0 bases, and 18 bases had no gene match. The CDR3 length is 19 residues. The CDR3 bases are TGTGCCAGCAGTTACTCTGGGCTAGCGGACACCCAAGATTCGGAGACCCAGTACTTC. As protein: CASSYSGLADTQDSETQYF.

The chain's CDR3 is CASIPQWGGRTDTQYF. CDR3 DNA: TGTGCCAGCATTCCCCAGTGGGGGGGCCGCACAGATACGCAGTATTTT. The rearrangement links TRBV2 to TRBJ2-3, with D possibly matching TRBD2 (7 bases). Trimming stripped 7 bases from V and 1 base from J, with 18 bases between. The CDR3 covers 16 residues. Germline CDR1 SNHLY, CDR2 FYNNEI.

The gene calls are TRBV5-6 and TRBJ2-7; D uncertain. The CDR3 is 12 amino acids. Per germline, CDR1 SGHDT and CDR2 YYEEEE. V was pared by 0 bases and J by 6 bases, with 7 bases between. CDR3 DNA sequence: TGTGCCAGCAGCTTGGTAGGCTGCGAGCAGTACTTC. Amino acids: CASSLVGCEQYF.